These 2 T cell receptor beta chains were sequenced from one sample in a study of CD8+ T cells in alopecia areata. RNA was isolated and reverse transcribed to cDNA, the sequencing template. Generated by immunoSEQ multiplex PCR, the TCRdb table keeps only in-frame clones and is missing some. The sample shows hundreds of thousands of clones, roughly 69% of them seen only once. The sample here was CD4+ T cells sorted from blood, taken at week 0. These receptors were taken from a human donor with alopecia areata.

The chain uses TRBV19 and TRBJ2-1; tentatively, D is TRBD1 or TRBD2 (5 bases each). Trimming left V 0 bases short and J 2 bases short, with 8 bases between. Germline CDR1 is LNHDA and CDR2 is SQIVND (reference sequence). The CDR3 extends over 15 amino acids. This CDR3 reads CASSIDRDPYNEQFF. The CDR3, as DNA: TGTGCCAGTAGTATAGACAGGGACCCCTACAATGAGCAGTTCTTC.

V is TRBV13 and J is TRBJ1-4, with D possibly matching TRBD1 (5 bases). Per the germline V gene, CDR1 is PRHDT and CDR2 is FYEKMQ (reference sequence). Trimming stripped 4 bases from V and 3 bases from J, with 15 bases between. The CDR3 covers 16 residues. The CDR3 region is CASSSGGGVANEKLFF. The CDR3 bases are TGTGCCAGCAGCTCCGGGGGTGGAGTGGCTAATGAAAAACTGTTTTTT.